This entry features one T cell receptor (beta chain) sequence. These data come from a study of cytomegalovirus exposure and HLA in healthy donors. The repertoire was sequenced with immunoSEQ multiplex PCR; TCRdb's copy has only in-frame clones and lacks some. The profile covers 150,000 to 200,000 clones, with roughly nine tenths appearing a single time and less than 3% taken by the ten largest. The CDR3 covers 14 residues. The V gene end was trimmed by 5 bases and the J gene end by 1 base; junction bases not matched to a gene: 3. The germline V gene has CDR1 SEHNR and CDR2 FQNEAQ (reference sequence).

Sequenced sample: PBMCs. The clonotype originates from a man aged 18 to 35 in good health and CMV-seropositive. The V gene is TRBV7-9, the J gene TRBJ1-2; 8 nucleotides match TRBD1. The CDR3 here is CASSPGQGNYGYTF. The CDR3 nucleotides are TGTGCCAGCAGCCCCGGACAGGGTAACTATGGCTACACCTTC. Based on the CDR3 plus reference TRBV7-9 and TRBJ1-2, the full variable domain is DTGVSQNPRHKITKRGQNVTFRCDPISEHNRLYWYRQTLGQGPEFLTYFQNEAQLEKSRLLSDRFSAERPKGSFSTLEIQRTEQGDSAMYLCASSPGQGNYGYTFGSGTRLTVV.